These 10 T cell receptor beta chains were sequenced from one sample in a study of beta chain features in type 1 diabetes. Expressed TCRB transcripts were sequenced because the isolated RNA had all been reverse transcribed beforehand. This table comes from immunoSEQ multiplex PCR, and its TCRdb copy is limited to in-frame clones, with some not included. This sample has 350,000 to 450,000 clones, with about 15% found just once. Sample: naive CD4+ T cells from blood. The receptor set was obtained from a woman aged 18-30 years in good health.

This clone was observed a handful of times. The chain combines TRBV6-6 with TRBJ2-7; 7 bases line up with TRBD1. Germline-derived CDR1 and CDR2 are MNHNY and SVGAGI (reference sequence). The CDR3 length is 16 residues. The V and J ends lost 8 bases and 1 base, in that order; junction bases with no gene match: 14. The CDR3 spells CASSPGQLISSYEQYF. In DNA form, the CDR3 reads TGTGCCAGCTCCCCGGGACAGCTGATCTCGTCCTACGAGCAGTACTTC.

This clone was observed a few times. V usage is TRBV5-6 and J usage is TRBJ2-1; TRBD2 matches 9 bases. In germline, CDR1 is SGHDT, CDR2 YYEEEE. This CDR3 spans 14 amino acids. The V gene end was trimmed by 2 bases and the J gene end by 6 bases; junction bases not matched to a gene: 3. As DNA, the CDR3 is TGTGCCAGCAGCTTTCTAGCGGGGCGCAATGAGCAGTTCTTC. This encodes CASSFLAGRNEQFF.

The rearrangement joins TRBV25-1 to TRBJ2-1, with TRBD2 identical over 11 bases. After removal of 2 bases from V and 3 bases from J, the junction contained 3 bases not matched to a gene. This CDR3 contains 16 residues. CDR1 is MGHDK and CDR2 is SYGVNS in the germline V gene. The CDR3 DNA sequence: TGTGCCAGCAGTGAAACTAGCGGGAGTATCTACAATGAGCAGTTCTTC. Protein: CASSETSGSIYNEQFF.

Here the CDR3 DNA reads TGTGCCAGCATCTCAGGGACCTACGAGCAGTACTTC. It yields the protein CASISGTYEQYF. This sequence joins TRBV28 and TRBJ2-7, with D possibly matching TRBD1 (5 bases). The CDR3 consists of 12 residues. The V gene's germline CDR1 is MDHEN and CDR2 SYDVKM. The V and J ends lost 7 bases and 2 bases respectively, with 9 bases between them.

The sample holds a few counts of this clone. The junction and the germline gene differ at one end; a read error may be behind it. This rearrangement joins TRBV7-2 to TRBJ2-6, with D possibly being TRBD1 (6 bases). This CDR3 spans 16 amino acids. Germline CDR1 and CDR2: SGHTA and FQGNSA. The CDR3 sequence: CASSIARGSGANVLTF. The CDR3 DNA is TGTGCCAGCAGCATAGCCAGGGGTTCCGGGGCCAACGTCCTGACTTTC. The full variable domain, in which reference TRBV7-2 and TRBJ2-6 provide the parts outside the CDR3, is GAGVSQSPSNKVTEKGKDVELRCDPISGHTALYWYRQSLGQGLEFLIYFQGNSAPDKSGLPSDRFSAERTGGSVSTLTIQRTQQEDSAVYLCASSIARGSGANVLTFGAGSRLTVL.

The gene calls are TRBV13 and TRBJ2-7, with TRBD1 matching 11 bases. Germline assignment: CDR1 PRHDT and CDR2 FYEKMQ (reference sequence). CDR3 size: 15 residues. J lost 5 bases, V lost 5 bases, and 8 bases had no gene match. The CDR3 nucleotides are TGTGCCAGCAGCGCACCGGGACAGGGGGTCCACGAGCAGTACTTC. This codes for CASSAPGQGVHEQYF.

This chain links TRBV27 with TRBJ2-3; 10 nucleotides align to TRBD2. The CDR3 covers 17 residues. V lost 6 bases to trimming and J lost 5 bases; unmatched junction nucleotides: 14. Germline V CDR1 and CDR2: MNHEY, SMNVEV (reference sequence). The CDR3 region has the DNA TGTGCCAGCAGCCTTACCCGGGCTCTAGCGGGAGAAGATACGCAGTATTTT. Encoded protein: CASSLTRALAGEDTQYF.

This clone was seen a few times. CDR3 region: CASSQGLAGGIAYNEQFF. The CDR3 coding sequence is TGCGCCAGCAGCCAAGGACTAGCGGGAGGAATCGCCTACAATGAGCAGTTCTTC. The chain recombines TRBV4-1 with TRBJ2-1; TRBD2 agrees at 13 bases. CDR1 is MGHRA and CDR2 is YSYEKL in the germline V gene. V lost 1 base and J lost 2; bases outside the gene matches: 5. The CDR3 sequence is 18 residues long.

This clone was detected only a few times. Other nucleotide sequences from this sample produce the same CDR3. This sequence joins TRBV29-1 and TRBJ2-1, with a weak D call TRBD2 (5 bases). Between the trimmed V and J ends, which lost 6 bases and 2 bases, there was a span of 11 bases. The CDR3 length is 13 residues. CDR1 and CDR2 from the germline V gene are SQVTM and ANQGSEA. DNA of the CDR3: TGCAGCGTCGGACTTACAACCTACAATGAGCAGTTCTTC. Protein: CSVGLTTYNEQFF.

The chain employs TRBV15 and TRBJ2-4; TRBD1 matches at 7 bases. Looked up from germline, CDR1 is LNHNV and CDR2 is YYDKDF (reference sequence). The length of the CDR3 is 17 residues. V lost 1 base, J lost 5 bases, and 11 bases stayed unmatched. For the CDR3, the DNA is TGTGCCACCAGCAGAGCCTACAGAAGGGACAGACAAAACATTCAGTACTTC. The encoded protein is CATSRAYRRDRQNIQYF.